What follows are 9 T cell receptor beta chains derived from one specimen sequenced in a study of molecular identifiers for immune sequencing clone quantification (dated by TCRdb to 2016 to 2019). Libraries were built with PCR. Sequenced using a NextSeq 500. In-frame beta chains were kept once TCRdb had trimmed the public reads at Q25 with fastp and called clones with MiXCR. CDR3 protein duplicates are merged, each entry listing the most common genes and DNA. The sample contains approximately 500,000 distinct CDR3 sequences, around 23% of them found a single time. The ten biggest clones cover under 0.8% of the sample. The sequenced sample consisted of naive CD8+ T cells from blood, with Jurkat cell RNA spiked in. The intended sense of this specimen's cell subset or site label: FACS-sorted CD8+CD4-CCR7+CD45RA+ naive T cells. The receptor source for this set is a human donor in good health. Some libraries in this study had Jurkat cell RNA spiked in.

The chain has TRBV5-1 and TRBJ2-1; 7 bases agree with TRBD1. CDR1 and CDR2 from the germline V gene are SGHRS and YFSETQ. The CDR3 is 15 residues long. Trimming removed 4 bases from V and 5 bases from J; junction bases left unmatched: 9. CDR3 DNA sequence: TGCGCCAGCAGCCATACGACAGGGCAAAACAATGAGCAGTTCTTC. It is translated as CASSHTTGQNNEQFF.

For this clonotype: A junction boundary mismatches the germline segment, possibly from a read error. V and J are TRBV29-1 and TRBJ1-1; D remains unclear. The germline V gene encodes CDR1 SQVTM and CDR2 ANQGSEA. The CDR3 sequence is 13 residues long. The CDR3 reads CSVEYILNTDAFF. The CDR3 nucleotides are TGCAGCGTTGAGTACATCCTGAACACTGACGCTTTCTTT. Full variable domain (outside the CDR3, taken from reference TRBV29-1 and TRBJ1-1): SAVISQKPSRDICQRGTSLTIQCQVDSQVTMMFWYRQQPGQSLTLIATANQGSEATYESGFVIDKFPISRPNLTFSTLTVSNMSPEDSSIYLCSVEYILNTDAFFGQGTRLTVV.

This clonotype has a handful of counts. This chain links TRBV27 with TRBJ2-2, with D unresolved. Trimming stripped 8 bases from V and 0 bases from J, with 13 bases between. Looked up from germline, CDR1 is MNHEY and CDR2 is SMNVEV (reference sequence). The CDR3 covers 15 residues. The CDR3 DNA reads TGTGCCAGCCGCCCAAGGATCGCGAACACCGGGGAGCTGTTTTTT. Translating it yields CASRPRIANTGELFF.

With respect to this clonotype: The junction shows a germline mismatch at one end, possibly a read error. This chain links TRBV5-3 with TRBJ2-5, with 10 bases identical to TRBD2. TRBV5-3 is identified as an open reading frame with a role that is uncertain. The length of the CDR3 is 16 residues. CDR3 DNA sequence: TGTGCCAGCAGCTCGTTTGCTAGCGGGGGAGAAGAGACCCAGTACTTC. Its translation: CASSSFASGGEETQYF.

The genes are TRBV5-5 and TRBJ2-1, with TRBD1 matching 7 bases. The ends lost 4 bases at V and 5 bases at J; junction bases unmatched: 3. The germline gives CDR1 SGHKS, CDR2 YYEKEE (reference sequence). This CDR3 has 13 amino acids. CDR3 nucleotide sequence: TGTGCCAGCAGCCCGGGACAGCACAATGAGCAGTTCTTC. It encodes CASSPGQHNEQFF.

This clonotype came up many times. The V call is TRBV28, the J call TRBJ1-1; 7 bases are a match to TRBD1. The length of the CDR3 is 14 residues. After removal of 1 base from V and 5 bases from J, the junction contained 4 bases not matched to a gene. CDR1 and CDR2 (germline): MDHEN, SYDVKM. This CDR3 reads CASSLFAGGTEAFF. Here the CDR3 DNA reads TGTGCCAGCAGTTTATTCGCAGGGGGTACTGAAGCTTTCTTT.

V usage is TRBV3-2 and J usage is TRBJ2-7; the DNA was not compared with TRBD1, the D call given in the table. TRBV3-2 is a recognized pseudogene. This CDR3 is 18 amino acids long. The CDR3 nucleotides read TGTGCCAGCAGCCAAGACGCCCGGGACAGGGGCAGCTCCTACGAGCAGTACTTC. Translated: CASSQDARDRGSSYEQYF.

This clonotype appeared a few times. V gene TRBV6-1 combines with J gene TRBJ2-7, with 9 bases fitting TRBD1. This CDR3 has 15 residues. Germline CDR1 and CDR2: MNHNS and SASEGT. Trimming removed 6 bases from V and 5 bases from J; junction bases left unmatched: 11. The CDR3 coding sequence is TGTGCCAGCAGAGATTGGACAGGGGCGTTAAACGAGCAGTACTTC. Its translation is CASRDWTGALNEQYF.

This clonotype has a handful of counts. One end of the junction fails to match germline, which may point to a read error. Here the CDR3 reads CASSQEYFSTYGQYF. CDR3 in DNA: TGCGCCAGCAGCCAAGAGTACTTTTCGACCTACGGGCAGTACTTC. This chain joins TRBV4-3 and TRBJ2-7; D call uncertain. CDR1 is LGHNA and CDR2 is YSLEER in the germline V gene. The CDR3 extends over 15 amino acids.